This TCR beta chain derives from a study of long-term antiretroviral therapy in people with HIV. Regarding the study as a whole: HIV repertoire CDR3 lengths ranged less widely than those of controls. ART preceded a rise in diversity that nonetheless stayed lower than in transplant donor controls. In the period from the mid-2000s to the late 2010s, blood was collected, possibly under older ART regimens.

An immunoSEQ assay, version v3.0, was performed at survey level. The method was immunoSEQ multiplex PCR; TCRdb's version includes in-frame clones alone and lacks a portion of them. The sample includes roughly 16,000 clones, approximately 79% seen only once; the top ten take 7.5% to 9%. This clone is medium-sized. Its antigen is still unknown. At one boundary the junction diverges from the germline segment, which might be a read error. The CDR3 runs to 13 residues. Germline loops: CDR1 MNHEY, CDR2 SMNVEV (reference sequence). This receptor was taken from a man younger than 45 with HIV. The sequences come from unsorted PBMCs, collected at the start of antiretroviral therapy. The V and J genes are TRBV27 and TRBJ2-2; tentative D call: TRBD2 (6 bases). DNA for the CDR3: TGTGCCAGCAGTTCCCCCATAGGAGGGGCGCTGTTTTTT. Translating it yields CASSSPIGGALFF.